This T cell receptor (beta chain) was sequenced for a study of yellow fever vaccine responses in identical twins. This CDR3 comprises 15 residues. CDR1 and CDR2 from the germline V gene are SGHDT and YYEEEE. The V end was cut by 1 base, the J end by 7 bases, with 18 bases between. TCRdb fed the RT-PCR reads into MiXCR, producing one record per CDR3 protein. Of over a thousand distinct CDR3 sequences listed, about nine tenths are singletons. The source material was T cells from blood (PBMCs), unsorted or a sorted subset (not recorded which), sampled before or after yellow fever vaccination (not recorded which). The rearrangement joins TRBV5-6 to TRBJ2-7; D is ambiguous. This TCR derives from a female donor who received the yellow fever vaccine. The CDR3 nucleotides read TGTGCCAGCAGCTTGTTACAGTCTAGTATCCGGGAGCAGTACTTC. This sequence encodes CASSLLQSSIREQYF.